This T cell receptor (beta chain) stems from a study of tumor-infiltrating lymphocytes in primary liver carcinoma. Across the whole study: The patient population consisted of men and women between 30 and 69 years of age. Recorded tumor stage was T1-T3 N0M0, with diameters of about 4 to 10 cm.

The template, around 540 ng total RNA, yielded TCR beta cDNA made with a constant-region primer. Three nested multiplex PCR rounds, a slightly modified ARM-PCR method, built the TCR beta libraries. The opening two PCR rounds, about 10 cycles each, paired TRBV1-TRBV30 forward primers with a C-beta reverse primer. TCRdb fed the multiplex PCR reads into MiXCR, producing one record per CDR3 protein. Among 300,000 to 350,000 distinct CDR3 sequences, about 61% were seen once, and the ten largest hold about 6.5%. This CDR3 has 12 amino acids. V lost 8 bases, J lost 4 bases, and 12 bases lay in between. Blood RNA originated from unsorted whole blood, with germline DNA additionally extracted. In regard to this clonotype: Its antigen is not known. A read error is possible here, since a much larger clone lies one base away.

The study, taken as a whole, reports: Tumor top-250-clone fractions significantly exceeded those of blood (p = 0.039).

The receptor was isolated from a middle-aged man with primary liver carcinoma and hepatitis B virus infection. The chain links TRBV12-3 or TRBV12-4 to TRBJ2-7, with a weak D call TRBD1 (6 bases). Sequenced: peripheral blood. Here the CDR3 DNA reads TGTGCCAGCGGTCAGGGGTTTTACGAGCAGTACTTC. The encoded protein is CASGQGFYEQYF.